The clone carrying this TCR beta chain was seen repeatedly, ten times or more. This sample stems from a study of spatial heterogeneity in lung cancer. At the level of the study: There were consistently more beta-chain sequences detected than alpha-chain sequences. Within raw reads, each unique TCR and UMI combination appeared on average more than ten times.

The CDR3 has 13 residues. Germline V CDR1 and CDR2: MDHEN, SYDVKM. This sample's time point: sample taken at primary tumor resection. The study sequenced unsorted whole RNA from tumor, nontumor lung or frozen PBMC. TCRdb used MiXCR to reprocess the 5' RACE reads, holding one entry per CDR3 protein. The data show 24,000 or so distinct CDR3 sequences, with less than 3.5% seen just once and around 28% held by the top ten. The receptor was derived from a female donor with early-stage non-small cell lung cancer. The J gene is TRBJ2-3, the V gene TRBV28; 7 bases align to TRBD2. The starting material was PBMCs, obtained at surgery. CDR3 sequence (DNA): TGTGTTTCAGCGGCGGGGGACACAGATACGCAGTATTTT. Protein: CVSAAGDTDTQYF.